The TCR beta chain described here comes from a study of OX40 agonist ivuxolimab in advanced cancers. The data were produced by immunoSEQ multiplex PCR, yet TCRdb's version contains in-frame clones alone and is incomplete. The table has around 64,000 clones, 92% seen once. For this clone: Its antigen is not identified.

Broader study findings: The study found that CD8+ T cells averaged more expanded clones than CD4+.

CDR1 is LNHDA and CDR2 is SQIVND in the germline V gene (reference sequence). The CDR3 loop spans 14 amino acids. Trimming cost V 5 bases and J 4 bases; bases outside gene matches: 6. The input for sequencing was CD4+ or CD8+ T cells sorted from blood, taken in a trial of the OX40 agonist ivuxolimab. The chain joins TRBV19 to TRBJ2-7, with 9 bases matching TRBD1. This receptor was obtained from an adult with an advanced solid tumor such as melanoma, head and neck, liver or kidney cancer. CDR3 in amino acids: CASSPPGQGYEQYF. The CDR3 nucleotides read TGTGCCAGTAGTCCCCCGGGACAGGGATACGAGCAGTACTTC.